The clone carrying this T cell receptor beta chain was detected only a few times. What it binds is unknown. Per the germline V gene, CDR1 is SGHDN and CDR2 is FVKESK. V lost 5 bases, J lost 3 bases, and 8 bases stayed unmatched. The CDR3 loop spans 15 amino acids. This record belongs to a study of beta chain features in type 1 diabetes. In the study overall: What patients shared with healthy donors was a similar profile of age, gender and cell yields. Study findings and constraints: Individuals with type 1 diabetes displayed fewer insertions and more deletions at VDJ junctions. High-TCR-expressing cells could be over-represented by cDNA sequencing. Shortening of TCRB CDR3s, moderate but significant, appeared in all four CD4+ subsets of Type 1 diabetes patients.

Of the isolated RNA, all was reverse transcribed, and so the sequenced material was expressed TCRB transcripts. TCRdb keeps only in-frame clones here, not all; method: immunoSEQ multiplex PCR. The sample shows about 270,000 clones, approximately 14% of them seen only once. Sequencing was performed on naive CD4+ T cells from blood. The gene calls are TRBV14 and TRBJ2-5; the match to TRBD2 covers 8 bases. The TCR originated in a young man with type 1 diabetes. CDR3 sequence: CASSLISGTEETQYF. In DNA, the CDR3 is TGTGCCAGCAGCTTGATTAGCGGGACGGAAGAGACCCAGTACTTC.